This T cell receptor beta chain was sequenced during a study of blood T cells in healthy people across ages (dated by TCRdb to 2013 to 2016). Study-wide context: In model experiments, template switching captured roughly one uniquely barcoded TCR beta cDNA molecule for every two T cells. To track age-related changes in TCR beta repertoire diversity, the study relied on deep sequencing normalized with unique cDNA molecular identifiers. Four age groups were formed from the donors: young (average 16 years), middle-aged (approximately 42), aged (under 70) and long-lived (less than 85). To avoid experimental bias, donors of different ages were spread randomly across the sequencing lanes. Using the same blood draw, the study looked at two additional independent replicas of 1 million unique cDNA reads for two donors, one aged 18 to 30 and the other aged 80 or older.

From the germline V gene, CDR1 is WSHSY and CDR2 is SAAADI. The junction shows trimming of 11 bases on V and 4 bases on J, plus 15 bases between the germline ends. From the cysteine through the phenylalanine, the CDR3 covers 13 amino acids. Just CDR3 DNA is preserved here, 39 bases in frame from base 1. Here is what the overall study found, with its caveats: Because the CMV infection status of the donors was unknown, age-related changes in expanded clonotypes may potentially have been confounded. Because profiling used bulk unsorted PBMCs, naive and antigen-experienced compartments could not be compared conclusively. Observed TCR beta diversity correlated strongly with the percentage of naive T cells measured by flow cytometry. Estimates of total diversity based on one million sequenced T cells were regarded as lower bounds and as underestimates. Observed TCR beta diversity per million T cells fell roughly linearly with age, and a significant reduction was already apparent by age around 40. Compared with the aged group, the long-lived group had more naive CD4+ T cells, fewer expanded clones and increased TCR diversity, a pattern suggesting age selection.

Donors were roughly 40 systemically healthy Caucasian individuals from Russia aged 6 to 90 years. About 9.6 milliliters of peripheral blood were collected from each donor into EDTA-treated Vacutainer tubes. Ficoll-Paque density-gradient centrifugation was used to isolate PBMCs, with at least 7 million per sample. Total RNA, at least 5.5 micrograms per sample, was extracted from PBMCs with Trizol reagent. For every donor, an aliquot of PBMCs went through flow cytometry to measure the percentages of naive CD45RAhigh/CD27high T cells. Receptor libraries were prepared by 5' RACE. TCRdb names Illumina HiSeq 2500 as the instrument used. A second roughly 6 to 11 cycle PCR used a sample-barcoded 5' primer and a J-beta primer mix. Each TCR beta cDNA molecule received a unique molecular identifier from a template-switch 5' adaptor carrying 12 random nucleotides. Each sample yielded at least 2.5 million CDR3-containing paired-end reads. The Mint cDNA synthesis kit, primed by a TRBC-specific oligonucleotide, was used to synthesize first-strand cDNA from all RNA. Following uracil-DNA glycosylase treatment, all cDNA underwent a first 18-cycle PCR with the universal primers M1SS and BC2_uni_R. Processing in the source paper ran as follows. For normalization, 1 million high-quality reads were randomly selected from each sample, with every read carrying a distinct molecular identifier. Instead of being binned into consensus sequences, reads with shared molecular identifiers were discarded. MiTCR, set to a Q25 quality threshold and the strictest error-elimination algorithm, was used for CDR3 identification, clonotype clustering and error correction. A nonparametric unseen species model with Euler transformation was used to estimate a lower bound on total TCR beta diversity. Clones were called with MiXCR by TCRdb after fastp trimmed the public reads at Q25, and only in-frame beta chains were retained. Each record represents a unique CDR3 protein, reported with the most common genes and DNA among its rows. The V and J calls follow TCRdb's processing rather than the paper's. For this sample there are roughly 1,500,000 distinct CDR3 sequences; about 32% appear just once. The top ten clonotypes cover about 11% of the sample.

A note on this clonotype: The antigen this receptor binds is unknown. One base away there is no much larger clone; base qualities are not given.

The sample was blood. The sequence came from a woman in her 30s in good health. This sequence uses TRBV10-2 and TRBJ2-1, with TRBD1 tentatively as D gene (5 bases match). The CDR3 amino acid sequence is: CAGNADSYNEQFF. The bases are TGCGCCGGCAATGCTGACAGTTACAATGAGCAGTTCTTC.